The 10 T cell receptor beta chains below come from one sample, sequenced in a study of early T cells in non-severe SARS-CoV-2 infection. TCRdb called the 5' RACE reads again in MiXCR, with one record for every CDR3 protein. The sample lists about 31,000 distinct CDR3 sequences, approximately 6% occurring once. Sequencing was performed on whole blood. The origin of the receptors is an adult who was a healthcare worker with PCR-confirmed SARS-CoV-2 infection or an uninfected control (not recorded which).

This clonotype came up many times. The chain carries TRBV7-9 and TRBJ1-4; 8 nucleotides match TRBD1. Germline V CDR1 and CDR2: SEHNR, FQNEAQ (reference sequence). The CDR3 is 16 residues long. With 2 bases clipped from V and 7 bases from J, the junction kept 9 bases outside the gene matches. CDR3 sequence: CASSLNVRGRFEKLFF. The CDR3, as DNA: TGTGCCAGCAGCTTAAACGTCAGGGGGCGCTTTGAAAAACTGTTTTTT.

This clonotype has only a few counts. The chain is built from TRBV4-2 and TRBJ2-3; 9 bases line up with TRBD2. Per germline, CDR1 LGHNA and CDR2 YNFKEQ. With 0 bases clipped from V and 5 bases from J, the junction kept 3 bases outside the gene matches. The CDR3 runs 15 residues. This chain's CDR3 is CASSQDSGSLDTQYF. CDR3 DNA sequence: TGTGCCAGCAGCCAAGATAGCGGGAGTTTAGATACGCAGTATTTT.

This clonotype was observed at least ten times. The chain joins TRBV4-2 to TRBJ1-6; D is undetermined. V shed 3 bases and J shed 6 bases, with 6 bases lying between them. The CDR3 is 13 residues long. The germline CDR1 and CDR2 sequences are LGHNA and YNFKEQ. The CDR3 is CASSQLSNSPLHF. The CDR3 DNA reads TGTGCCAGCAGCCAGCTGAGTAATTCACCCCTCCACTTT.

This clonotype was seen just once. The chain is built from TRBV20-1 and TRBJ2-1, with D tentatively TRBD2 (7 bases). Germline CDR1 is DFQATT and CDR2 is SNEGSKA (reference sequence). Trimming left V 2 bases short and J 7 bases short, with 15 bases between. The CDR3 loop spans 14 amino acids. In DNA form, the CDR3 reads TGCAGTGCTAGACCTGGGACTACAGGGAATGAGCAGTTCTTC. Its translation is CSARPGTTGNEQFF.

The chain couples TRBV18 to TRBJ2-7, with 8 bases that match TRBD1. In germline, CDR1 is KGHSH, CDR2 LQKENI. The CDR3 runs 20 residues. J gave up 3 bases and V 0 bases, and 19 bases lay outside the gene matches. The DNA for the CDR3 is TGTGCCAGCTCACCACCGAGAGTAGGACAGGGATTTGGAGGTGGCTACGAGCAGTACTTC. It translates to CASSPPRVGQGFGGGYEQYF.

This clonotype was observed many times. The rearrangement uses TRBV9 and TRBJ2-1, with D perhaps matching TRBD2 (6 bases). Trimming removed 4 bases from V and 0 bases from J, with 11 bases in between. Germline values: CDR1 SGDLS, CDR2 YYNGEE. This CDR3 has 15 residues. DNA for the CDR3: TGTGCCAGCAGCAGGGACTTAAGCTCCTACAATGAGCAGTTCTTC. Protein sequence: CASSRDLSSYNEQFF. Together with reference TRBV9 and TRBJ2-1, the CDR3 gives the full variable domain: DSGVTQTPKHLITATGQRVTLRCSPRSGDLSVYWYQQSLDQGLQFLIQYYNGEERAKGNILERFSAQQFPDLHSELNLSSLELGDSALYFCASSRDLSSYNEQFFGPGTRLTVL.

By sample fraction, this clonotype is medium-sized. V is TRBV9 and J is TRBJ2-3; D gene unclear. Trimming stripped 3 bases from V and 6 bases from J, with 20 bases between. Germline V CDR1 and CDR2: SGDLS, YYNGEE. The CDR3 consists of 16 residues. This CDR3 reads CASSDPLDVPADTQYF. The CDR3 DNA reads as TGTGCCAGCAGCGACCCGTTGGATGTTCCCGCGGATACGCAGTATTTT.

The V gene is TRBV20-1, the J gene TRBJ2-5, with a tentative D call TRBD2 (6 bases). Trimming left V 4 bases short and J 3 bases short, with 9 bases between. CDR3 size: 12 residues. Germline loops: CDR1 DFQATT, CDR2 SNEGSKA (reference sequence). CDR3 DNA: TGCAGTGCTAAACTAGCAGAAGAGACCCAGTACTTC. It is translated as CSAKLAEETQYF.

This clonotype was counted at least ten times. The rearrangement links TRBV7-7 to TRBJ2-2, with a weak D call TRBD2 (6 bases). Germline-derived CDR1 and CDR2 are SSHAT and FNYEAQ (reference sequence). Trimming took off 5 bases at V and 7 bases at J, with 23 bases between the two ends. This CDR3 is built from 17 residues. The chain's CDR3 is CASSPLAETFLIGELFF. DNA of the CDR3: TGTGCCAGCAGCCCCTTAGCGGAAACTTTTTTAATCGGGGAGCTGTTTTTT.

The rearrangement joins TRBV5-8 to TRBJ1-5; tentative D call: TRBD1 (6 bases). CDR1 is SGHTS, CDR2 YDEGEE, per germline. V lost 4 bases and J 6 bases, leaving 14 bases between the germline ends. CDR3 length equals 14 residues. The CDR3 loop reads CASSDYTGTQPQHF. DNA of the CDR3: TGTGCCAGCAGCGACTACACAGGGACTCAGCCCCAGCATTTT.